This T cell receptor beta chain comes out of a study of breast tumors, draining lymph nodes, adjacent tissues. General study points: The data were judged consistent with most tumor T cells coming from lymph node and expanding in tumor. Tumor TCR diversity was below lymph nodes but above nontumor tissue.

With regard to this clonotype: What it binds is unknown. One junction end disagrees with the germline gene, perhaps due to a read error.

Samples came from axillary lymph nodes draining the breast cancer. From the multiplex PCR reads, TCRdb called clonotypes with MiXCR, one entry per CDR3 protein. The sample holds approximately 100,000 distinct CDR3 sequences, 21% seen once. Germline V CDR1 and CDR2: LGHDT, YNNKEL (reference sequence). CDR3 size: 18 residues. Sequences were obtained from axillary lymph node tissue. This TCR was recovered from a female donor with breast cancer. Some clones in this sample may be carry-over from other donors' samples. The V and J genes are TRBV3-1 and TRBJ2-2; the D call may be TRBD1 or TRBD2 (5 bases each). The CDR3 is CACSQGRSGTRPGGELFF. The CDR3 DNA reads as TGTGCCTGCAGCCAAGGTCGTTCCGGGACCCGCCCTGGGGGGGAGCTGTTTTTT.